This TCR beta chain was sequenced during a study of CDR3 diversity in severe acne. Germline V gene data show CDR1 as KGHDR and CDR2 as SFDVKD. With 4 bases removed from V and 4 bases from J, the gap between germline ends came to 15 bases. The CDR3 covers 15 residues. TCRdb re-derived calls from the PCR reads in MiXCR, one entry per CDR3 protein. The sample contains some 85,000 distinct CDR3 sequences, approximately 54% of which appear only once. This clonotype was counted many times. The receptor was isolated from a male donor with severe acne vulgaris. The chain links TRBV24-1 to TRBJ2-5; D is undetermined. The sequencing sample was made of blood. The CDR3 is CATSDRNTRGETQYF. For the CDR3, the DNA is TGTGCCACCAGTGACAGGAACACCCGTGGAGAGACCCAGTACTTC.